The 25 T cell receptor beta chains below come from one sample, sequenced in a study of blood T cell repertoires in COVID-19. Clones were read by immunoSEQ multiplex PCR, and TCRdb kept only the in-frame ones, dropping some. The sample has 250,000 to 350,000 clones, approximately 91% seen once; the top ten hold approximately 2.1%. Sequenced material: peripheral blood. The receptors were gathered from a woman in her twenties or thirties with COVID-19, enrolled during active disease.

The V call is TRBV21-1, the J call TRBJ2-5; the DNA was not used to check the table's D call, TRBD2. TRBV21-1 is a recognized pseudogene. This CDR3 is built from 23 residues. CDR3 residues: CASSKGCKDRVGTSERVAETQYF. The CDR3 DNA sequence: TGTGCCAGCAGCAAAGGATGTAAGGACAGGGTCGGGACTAGCGAACGAGTCGCGGAGACCCAGTACTTC.

This chain connects TRBV2 to TRBJ2-2; TRBD2 aligns across 12 bases. The junction had 4 bases not matched to a gene; V was cut back by 2 bases and J by 6 bases. The CDR3 is made up of 16 amino acids. In germline, CDR1 is SNHLY, CDR2 FYNNEI. The CDR3 DNA reads as TGTGCCAGCAGTGAACGACTAGCGGGAGTAGCCGGGGAGCTGTTTTTT. It encodes CASSERLAGVAGELFF. The whole variable domain, filled in from reference TRBV2 and TRBJ2-2, reads EPEVTQTPSHQVTQMGQEVILRCVPISNHLYFYWYRQILGQKVEFLVSFYNNEISEKSEIFDDQFSVERPDGSNFTLKIRSTKLEDSAMYFCASSERLAGVAGELFFGEGSRLTVL.

This clone was seen a handful of times. In the same sample, other DNA sequences code for this CDR3. This chain joins TRBV6-6 and TRBJ2-3, with 15 bases matching TRBD2. The CDR3 contains 16 residues. With 6 bases clipped from V and 3 bases from J, the junction kept 4 bases outside the gene matches. The germline V gene encodes CDR1 MNHNY and CDR2 SVGAGI (reference sequence). DNA of the CDR3: TGTGCCAGCAGCAGGGGACTAGCGGGAGGTACAGATACGCAGTATTTT. Its protein is CASSRGLAGGTDTQYF.

The chain is built from TRBV30 and TRBJ2-1; a possible D gene is TRBD1 (5 bases). The CDR3 covers 15 residues. Trimming stripped 4 bases from V and 5 bases from J, with 18 bases between. Germline values: CDR1 GTSNPN, CDR2 SVGIG (reference sequence). CDR3: CAWKWLTTRDNEQFF. In DNA, the CDR3 is TGTGCCTGGAAGTGGCTTACCACCAGGGACAATGAGCAGTTCTTC. Full variable domain (rest looked up from reference TRBV30 and TRBJ2-1): SQTIHQWPATLVQPVGSPLSLECTVEGTSNPNLYWYRQAAGRGLQLLFYSVGIGQISSEVPQNLSASRPQDRQFILSSKKLLLSDSGFYLCAWKWLTTRDNEQFFGPGTRLTVL.

This chain uses TRBV28 with TRBJ1-4; a weak D match, TRBD1 (5 bases). CDR1 and CDR2 from the germline V gene are MDHEN and SYDVKM. The V end lost 3 bases, the J end lost 13 bases, and 18 bases lay between the germline ends. This CDR3 is built from 14 residues. CDR3 nucleotide sequence: TGTGCCAGCAGTTTGGGGAATGGGGCGCGGGGACTGTTTTTT. It codes for CASSLGNGARGLFF.

This clone showed up just a few times. This chain joins TRBV30 and TRBJ1-5; TRBD1 matches at 7 bases. The CDR3 totals 17 residues. V shed 5 bases and J 2 bases; nucleotides not matched to a gene: 15. From germline, CDR1 is GTSNPN and CDR2 SVGIG (reference sequence). CDR3 nucleotides: TGTGCCTGGGCTGAGGACGACAGGGTTGGTCGCAATCAGCCCCAGCATTTT. As protein: CAWAEDDRVGRNQPQHF.

The chain joins TRBV28 to TRBJ2-3; 10 nucleotides agree with TRBD1. Germline CDR1 and CDR2: MDHEN and SYDVKM. The CDR3 sequence is 16 residues long. The V gene end was trimmed by 7 bases and the J gene end by 1 base; junction bases not matched to a gene: 8. The CDR3 DNA reads TGTGCCAGCACCCTCGACAGGGGGCGAGGCACAGATACGCAGTATTTT. Its protein is CASTLDRGRGTDTQYF.

This clone was seen just once. The CDR3 is CASSLRQGAPKNIQYF. CDR3 DNA: TGTGCCAGTAGTCTAAGACAGGGGGCCCCCAAAAACATTCAGTACTTC. The chain couples TRBV19 to TRBJ2-4; TRBD1 agrees at 10 bases. The CDR3 runs 16 residues. Germline values: CDR1 LNHDA, CDR2 SQIVND (reference sequence). V lost 5 bases to trimming and J lost 2 bases; unmatched junction nucleotides: 6.

This clone was observed once. V is TRBV11-2 and J is TRBJ1-4, with a tentative D call TRBD1 (5 bases). Germline V gene data show CDR1 as SGHAT and CDR2 as FQNNGV. CDR3 length: 17 amino acids. Trimming cost V 2 bases and J 3 bases, with 16 bases left between them. The CDR3, as DNA: TGTGCCAGCAGCTTAAGGCTCAACCCGGGGGCTAATGAAAAACTGTTTTTT. Translating it yields CASSLRLNPGANEKLFF.

The rearrangement uses TRBV7-9 and TRBJ1-6, with D possibly being TRBD1 (6 bases). Germline CDR1 reads SEHNR; CDR2 reads FQNEAQ (reference sequence). The CDR3 extends over 19 amino acids. V shed 2 bases and J shed 8 bases, with 25 bases lying between them. The CDR3 loop is CASSLYRVRGRFLDSPLHF. CDR3 DNA: TGTGCCAGCAGCTTATATCGCGTGCGGGGGCGGTTTCTGGATTCACCCCTCCACTTT. Based on the CDR3 plus reference TRBV7-9 and TRBJ1-6, the full variable domain is DTGVSQNPRHKITKRGQNVTFRCDPISEHNRLYWYRQTLGQGPEFLTYFQNEAQLEKSRLLSDRFSAERPKGSFSTLEIQRTEQGDSAMYLCASSLYRVRGRFLDSPLHFGNGTRLTVT.

V usage is TRBV30 and J usage is TRBJ1-2; D is unclear. Germline V CDR1 and CDR2: GTSNPN, SVGIG (reference sequence). The CDR3 extends over 15 amino acids. Trimming pared 4 bases from V and 5 bases from J, leaving 20 bases between. This chain's CDR3 is CAWTHDLSTAYGYTF. The CDR3 DNA follows: TGTGCCTGGACTCACGATCTGTCTACAGCTTATGGCTACACCTTC.

V and J are TRBV5-1 and TRBJ2-7; 9 positions match TRBD2. The CDR3 has 15 amino acids. Germline V gene lookup returns CDR1 SGHRS and CDR2 YFSETQ. The J segment lost 7 bases and the V segment lost 0 bases, leaving 8 bases of the junction unmatched. CDR3: CASSLGGGRAEEQYF. As DNA, the CDR3 is TGCGCCAGCAGCTTGGGAGGCGGGAGGGCCGAAGAGCAGTACTTC. Using reference TRBV5-1 and TRBJ2-7 for the parts outside the CDR3, the full variable domain is KAGVTQTPRYLIKTRGQQVTLSCSPISGHRSVSWYQQTPGQGLQFLFEYFSETQRNKGNFPGRFSGRQFSNSRSEMNVSTLELGDSALYLCASSLGGGRAEEQYFGPGTRLTVT.

In DNA, the CDR3 is TGTGCCATCAGTCGTCCCGGGACAGGGAACACCGGGGAGCTGTTTTTT. This gives the protein CAISRPGTGNTGELFF. The chain recombines TRBV10-3 with TRBJ2-2; 8 bases align to TRBD1. The CDR3 sequence is 16 residues long. CDR1 and CDR2 (germline): ENHRY, SYGVKD. V shed 5 bases, J shed 1 base, and the junction held 6 bases outside the gene matches.

This chain joins TRBV27 and TRBJ1-1; 7 bases map to TRBD1. V lost 3 bases and J lost 4; bases outside the gene matches: 2. The CDR3 contains 13 residues. Looked up from germline, CDR1 is MNHEY and CDR2 is SMNVEV (reference sequence). The CDR3 DNA sequence: TGTGCCAGCAGTTTGAGGGGGCTCACTGAAGCTTTCTTT. Translating gives CASSLRGLTEAFF.

The table lists this clone with a count of one. The chain employs TRBV12-3 or TRBV12-4 and TRBJ1-1, with D unclear. V lost 5 bases, J lost 0 bases, and 7 bases lay in between. The CDR3 covers 13 residues. The CDR3: CASSPSLNTEAFF. In DNA, the CDR3 is TGTGCCAGCAGTCCGTCTTTGAACACTGAAGCTTTCTTT.

V is TRBV6-1 and J is TRBJ1-2; no clear D. Per the germline V gene, CDR1 is MNHNS and CDR2 is SASEGT. The CDR3 contains 16 residues. The ends were cut back, 2 bases at V and 1 base at J, with 14 bases in the middle. The CDR3 nucleotides are TGTGCCAGCAGTGAACCCAGGACTGACTTTAACTATGGCTACACCTTC. As protein: CASSEPRTDFNYGYTF.

The CDR3 reads CASSSTERTNEKLFF. DNA of the CDR3: TGTGCCAGCAGCTCGACAGAGCGAACTAATGAAAAACTGTTTTTT. V gene TRBV11-2 combines with J gene TRBJ1-4, with TRBD1 as a possible D gene (5 bases). Deletions cut 4 bases from V and 1 base from J, with 10 bases between. Germline lookup yields CDR1 SGHAT and CDR2 FQNNGV. The CDR3 is 15 residues long.

The chain joins TRBV6-6 to TRBJ1-1; TRBD1 agrees at 8 bases. Germline V lookup: CDR1 MNHNY, CDR2 SVGAGI (reference sequence). V shed 0 bases and J 5 bases; nucleotides not matched to a gene: 2. This CDR3 has 14 amino acids. The CDR3 protein is CASSYSGQVTEAFF. The CDR3 nucleotides read TGTGCCAGCAGTTACTCGGGACAGGTGACTGAAGCTTTCTTT.

V and J are TRBV5-1 and TRBJ2-3; 9 positions match TRBD1. The trim removed 4 bases at V and 2 bases at J, leaving 11 bases unmatched. Germline loops: CDR1 SGHRS, CDR2 YFSETQ. The CDR3 is made up of 17 amino acids. For the CDR3, the DNA is TGCGCCAGCAGCCCACCCCAGACAGGGGGTTCCACAGATACGCAGTATTTT. This encodes CASSPPQTGGSTDTQYF.

Points on this clone: At the DNA level, this CDR3 is encoded by other sequences in the same sample as well. This chain connects TRBV2 to TRBJ2-3; the D gene is possibly TRBD2 (6 bases). Germline V gives CDR1 SNHLY, CDR2 FYNNEI. The CDR3 covers 16 residues. V shed 0 bases and J shed 6 bases, with 16 bases lying between them. The DNA for the CDR3 is TGTGCCAGCAGTGAAGCGCGGGGACTTCTCACGGATACGCAGTATTTT. Protein: CASSEARGLLTDTQYF.

The rearrangement links TRBV2 to TRBJ1-2; D call uncertain. There are 12 residues in the CDR3. Germline CDR1 and CDR2: SNHLY and FYNNEI. Trimming took off 3 bases at V and 0 bases at J, with 2 bases between the two ends. The CDR3 is CASSDSNYGYTF. The DNA of the CDR3 is TGTGCCAGCAGTGACTCTAACTATGGCTACACCTTC.

This chain links TRBV10-3 with TRBJ1-2, with TRBD1 identical over 7 bases. The J segment lost 0 bases and the V segment lost 4 bases, leaving 2 bases of the junction unmatched. Germline V gene data show CDR1 as ENHRY and CDR2 as SYGVKD. This CDR3 is 14 amino acids long. CDR3 sequence (DNA): TGTGCCATCAGTGCCGGGACAGCTAACTATGGCTACACCTTC. Its protein product is CAISAGTANYGYTF.

The V and J genes are TRBV7-9 and TRBJ1-2; the match to TRBD1 covers 7 bases. The CDR3 totals 17 residues. The ends lost 4 bases at V and 5 bases at J; junction bases unmatched: 16. CDR1 and CDR2 from the germline V gene are SEHNR and FQNEAQ (reference sequence). CDR3 nucleotides: TGTGCCAGCAGCTCGGACCGACGACAGGGATTATGGTATGGCTACACCTTC. As protein: CASSSDRRQGLWYGYTF.

This sequence joins TRBV6-5 and TRBJ2-1; 7 bases fit TRBD2. Per germline, CDR1 MNHEY and CDR2 SVGAGI. Losses at the gene ends were 6 bases for V and 5 bases for J; bases not matched to a gene: 10. The CDR3 extends over 15 amino acids. CDR3 region: CASSIGLGGHNEQFF. CDR3 DNA: TGTGCCAGCAGCATTGGACTAGGTGGACACAATGAGCAGTTCTTC.

The J gene is TRBJ2-3, the V gene TRBV5-1, with 7 bases aligning to TRBD1. The trim removed 4 bases at V and 4 bases at J, leaving 6 bases unmatched. CDR3 length equals 14 residues. Germline V gene lookup returns CDR1 SGHRS and CDR2 YFSETQ. The CDR3 here is CASSPRQGPDTQYF. The CDR3 bases are TGCGCCAGCAGCCCGCGACAGGGCCCAGATACGCAGTATTTT. The entire variable domain, with the rest obtained from reference TRBV5-1 and TRBJ2-3, is as follows: KAGVTQTPRYLIKTRGQQVTLSCSPISGHRSVSWYQQTPGQGLQFLFEYFSETQRNKGNFPGRFSGRQFSNSRSEMNVSTLELGDSALYLCASSPRQGPDTQYFGPGTRLTVL.